This T cell receptor (beta chain) was captured by sequencing in a study of Siglec-9 on CD8 T cells in melanoma. Study results and caveats: In melanoma tumors, a Siglec-9-marked effector memory CD8+ subset reportedly appeared to accumulate.

Looked up from germline, CDR1 is LNHDA and CDR2 is SQIVND (reference sequence). The CDR3 has 13 residues. Deletions cut 3 bases from V and 3 bases from J, with 6 bases between. The repertoire was sequenced with immunoSEQ multiplex PCR; TCRdb's copy has only in-frame clones and lacks some. The sample shows tens of thousands of clones, around three quarters of them seen only once. A word on this clone: Its target is not known.

This TCR was sampled from a human donor in good health. This chain links TRBV19 with TRBJ1-5; no clear D. Sequences were obtained from Siglec-9- CD8+ T cells sorted from blood. The CDR3 loop reads CASSMEINQPQHF. The DNA for the CDR3 is TGTGCCAGTAGTATGGAGATCAATCAGCCCCAGCATTTT.